This T cell receptor (beta chain) stems from a study of blood T cell repertoires in COVID-19. Background on the study: Samples came from the United States, Italy and Spain, spanning acute and convalescent COVID-19. The analysed material was cDNA or gDNA that came from T cells, B-cell-depleted T cells, or PBMCs.

The CDR3 extends over 14 amino acids. Per the germline V gene, CDR1 is MNHEY and CDR2 is SVGAGI. V shed 7 bases, J shed 5 bases, and the junction held 6 bases outside the gene matches. In the authors' workflow: The authors estimated nucleated cell counts from reference gene primer amplification. Generated by immunoSEQ multiplex PCR, the TCRdb table keeps only in-frame clones and is missing some. That table supplies the V and J calls and clone size; D and trimming were determined from the DNA. This table has some 120,000 clones, less than 75% appearing once. Sequences were obtained from peripheral blood. The chain employs TRBV6-5 and TRBJ1-2, with 11 bases that match TRBD1. This clonotype originated in a human donor with acute or convalescent COVID-19. The donor label of this sample is uncertain. CDR3 protein: CASTGTGGGYGYTF. The CDR3 coding sequence is TGTGCCAGCACCGGGACAGGGGGAGGATATGGCTACACCTTC.